The 5 T cell receptor beta chains below all came from one sample that was sequenced in a study of cytomegalovirus exposure and HLA in healthy donors. The PCR ran on 60 Vbeta and 13 Jbeta primers. Data came from immunoSEQ multiplex PCR; TCRdb stores just in-frame clones and leaves some out. The sample carries hundreds of thousands of clones, over 85% recorded once. The sample was PBMCs. The receptors originated from a woman between 18 and 29 years old in good health and CMV-seronegative.

The chain recombines TRBV7-2 with TRBJ2-7; TRBD1 aligns across 9 bases. CDR3 length equals 12 residues. Germline CDR1 and CDR2: SGHTA and FQGNSA. V lost 10 bases, J lost 3 bases, and 4 bases stayed unmatched. The CDR3 sequence: CATGTGNYEQYF. The CDR3 DNA sequence: TGTGCCACCGGGACAGGGAACTACGAGCAGTACTTC.

As for this clone: The identical CDR3 is also encoded by other nucleotide sequences in the sample. The V call is TRBV4-2, the J call TRBJ2-7, with 8 bases fitting TRBD2. CDR3 length: 15 amino acids. Trimming removed 4 bases from V and 3 bases from J; junction bases left unmatched: 8. CDR1 LGHNA and CDR2 YNFKEQ come from the germline V gene. The DNA for the CDR3 is TGTGCCAGCAGCCTGATGGCGGGGGGAGGCTACGAGCAGTACTTC. Residues: CASSLMAGGGYEQYF.

The chain carries TRBV6-1 and TRBJ2-1; 10 bases are a match to TRBD1. The J segment lost 9 bases and the V segment lost 1 base, leaving 3 bases of the junction unmatched. The CDR3 length is 14 residues. Germline loops: CDR1 MNHNS, CDR2 SASEGT. The CDR3 is CASSEVGTGAEQFF. The CDR3 DNA is TGTGCCAGCAGTGAAGTTGGGACAGGGGCTGAGCAGTTCTTC.

The genes are TRBV7-2 and TRBJ1-4; 7 nucleotides agree with TRBD1. The CDR3 has 14 amino acids. The V gene end was trimmed by 3 bases and the J gene end by 3 bases; junction bases not matched to a gene: 1. CDR1 and CDR2 (germline): SGHTA, FQGNSA. The CDR3 bases are TGTGCCAGCAGCTTGGACAGGCCTAATGAAAAACTGTTTTTT. Encoded protein: CASSLDRPNEKLFF.

The chain couples TRBV2 to TRBJ2-5, with a tentative D call TRBD1 (6 bases). V lost 2 bases and J 5 bases, leaving 15 bases between the germline ends. The V gene's germline CDR1 is SNHLY and CDR2 FYNNEI. The length of the CDR3 is 15 residues. The CDR3 DNA reads TGTGCCAGCAGTGAACTACACAGGGTCGGGGAGACCCAGTACTTC. Its protein is CASSELHRVGETQYF.